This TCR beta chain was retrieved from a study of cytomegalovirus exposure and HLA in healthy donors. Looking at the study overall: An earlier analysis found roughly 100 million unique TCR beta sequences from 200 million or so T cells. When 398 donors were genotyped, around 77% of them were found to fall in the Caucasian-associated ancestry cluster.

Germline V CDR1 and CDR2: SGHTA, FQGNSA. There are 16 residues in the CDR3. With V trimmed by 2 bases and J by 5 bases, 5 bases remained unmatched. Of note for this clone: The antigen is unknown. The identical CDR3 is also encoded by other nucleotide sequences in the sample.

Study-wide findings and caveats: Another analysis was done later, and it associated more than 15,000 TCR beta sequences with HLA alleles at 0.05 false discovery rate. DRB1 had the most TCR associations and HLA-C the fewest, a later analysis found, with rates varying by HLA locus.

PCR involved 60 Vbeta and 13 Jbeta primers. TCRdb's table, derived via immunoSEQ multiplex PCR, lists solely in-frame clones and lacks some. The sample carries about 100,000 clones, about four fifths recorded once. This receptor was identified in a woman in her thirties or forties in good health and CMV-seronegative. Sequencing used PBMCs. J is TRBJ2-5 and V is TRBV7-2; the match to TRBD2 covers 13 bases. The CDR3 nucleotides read TGTGCCAGCAGCTTACGGACTAGCGGGGGAGGCGAGACCCAGTACTTC. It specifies CASSLRTSGGGETQYF.